This T cell receptor beta chain was identified during a study of cytomegalovirus exposure and HLA in healthy donors (dated by TCRdb to about 2017). Study-level background: An earlier analysis of some 600 of the donors reported over 250 Gb of sequence data and around 120 million unique TCR beta sequences obtained from about 200 million T cells. Every discovery cohort repertoire had been produced on one sequencing platform. The aim of the study was to test whether cataloging public T cell receptors could identify signatures of past pathogen exposure. About 280 gigabases of sequencing data and roughly 90 million unique TCR sequences were included in an early release covering roughly 600 HLA-typed donors. A separate validation cohort of 100 to 150 different subjects was used in addition to the approximately 640-subject first cohort. The later analysis used no new phenotypic data to find candidate immune exposures, relying instead on TCR beta sequences and their occurrence across donors. Alongside the repertoire data, information on donor age, sex, ethnicity and CMV serostatus was compiled. High-throughput TCR immunosequencing, statistical association of individual TCRs with disease status, and machine learning were combined to predict cytomegalovirus infection status. Among roughly 400 genotyped donors of the cohort, an average of around 240,000 unique TCR beta nucleotide sequences was sequenced per donor, of which 15% to 20% were non-productive. The number of typed donors differed by locus: about 620-630 for A, B, C, DRB1 and DQB1; approximately 520 for DQA1; approximately 600 for DPA1; and around 470 for DPB1. Class I and class II HLA loci were covered by the typing at four-digit resolution. A later genetic analysis took genome-wide SNP genotypes for about three fifths of the 666 donors and used that subset as a discovery cohort. The T cell repertoires of around 730 subjects were profiled by immunosequencing and related to cytomegalovirus serostatus. In an earlier analysis of over 550 of the donors, high-throughput TCR beta sequencing was used to judge whether each TCR beta V gene segment behaved as functional or pseudogenic. Among the roughly 370 genotyped donors, approximately 77% belonged to the genetic ancestry cluster associated with self-reported Caucasian donors. Because of strong linkage in the cohort, five DR-DQ haplotypes were treated as single units for association and clustering. In a later analysis, previously published TCR beta repertoires from 500 to 750 donors were re-analyzed and high-resolution HLA genotyping was added so that TCR occurrence patterns could be studied.

This clone occurred a few times. No cognate antigen has been identified for it. No base quality information exists; no much larger clone differs at one position. The junction shows trimming of 6 bases on V and 4 bases on J, and the gene matches do not reach 11 bases of it. The germline V gene (reference sequence) sets CDR1 to PRHDT and CDR2 to FYEKMQ. CDR3 length: 15 amino acids, cysteine to phenylalanine. Of the read, only the CDR3 DNA is kept; its 45 bases are in frame from base 1. Results the study describes overall, beyond this receptor: For the cohort, immune exposure information was limited to CMV serostatus. A further reported finding was that TCR beta sequences accurately predicted the HLA-A and HLA-B alleles for most subjects in the first cohort. In this cohort, only TCR beta chains were sequenced, and detectable features were limited by the absence of alpha or paired-chain data. Some IMGT-functional V segments, including TRBV6-2 and TRBV6-3, could not be told apart with the 87-base-pair reads, so those segments were excluded. Because HLA typing was missing for some donors at each locus, association tests included only the typed subset. In both the original and validation cohorts, the classifier was reported to diagnose cytomegalovirus status with high specificity and sensitivity. According to a later genetic analysis, donors in an Asian-associated ancestry cluster had fewer N-insertions in productive TCRs than the roughly 670-donor mean. The study listed approximately 160 TCR beta chains as associated with cytomegalovirus. Broadly in line with IMGT annotations, most TCR beta V segments showed up in productive rearrangements about 90% or about 30% of the time in an earlier analysis of 587 of the donors. A cluster of highly shared sequence variants was judged likely to represent a technical artifact of the sequencing pipeline. Linkage disequilibrium might explain the correlated functional status among segregating V segments, but an unknown experimental factor could not be excluded. Most TCR sequences were seen in very few donors, while some public TCRs were found in many individuals. In a later analysis, the rate of TCR association differed among HLA loci, with DRB1 alleles having the most associated TCRs and HLA-C alleles having the fewest. Because counts were too low, seventeen rarely observed V segments, including chromosome 9 orphons, were excluded from the earlier analysis of about 500 of the donors. Several of the top co-occurrence clusters appeared to be linked to parvovirus B19, influenza, CMV and Epstein-Barr virus, according to a later analysis. The presence/absence analyses assumed that sequencing depth was roughly uniform across donors, and that assumption may not be true. V-gene and J-gene trimming of TCR beta chains was associated with a missense DCLRE1C variant in a later genetic analysis, and the association was replicated in an independent cohort. In vitro tests confirmed that a few of the cytomegalovirus-associated TCR beta chains recognize cytomegalovirus antigens. According to a later analysis, most CMV-associated TCR beta chains appeared to be HLA-restricted, and the HLA associations seemed to be driven largely by CMV exposure. Specific HLA alleles were associated with more than 15,000 TCR beta sequences at a false discovery rate of 0.05 in a later analysis. The authors suggested that the approach could potentially be extended to other disease states and immunological phenotypes. In a later analysis, HLA-associated TCR beta chains showed more clonal expansion and lower generation probabilities than non-associated chains that were equally common. Strong co-occurrence of HLA alleles, especially DR and DQ, made assigning TCR associations to individual alleles difficult.

The cohort consisted of 600 to 700 healthy bone marrow donors. All cohort members were sampled while nominally healthy, although unrecorded immune exposures were likely present. The donor was CMV seropositive and was included in the group of 289 seropositive cohort members. Every donor gave a peripheral blood sample, and the peripheral blood mononuclear cells from that sample were used for TCR beta sequencing. The Qiagen DNeasy Blood Extraction Kit was used to extract genomic DNA from the blood cell samples. The library was built by means of the immunoSEQ multiplex PCR assay. For the multiplex PCR, a mixture combining 60 forward primers for TCR Vbeta segments and 13 reverse primers for TCR Jbeta segments was used. The CDR3 region of rearranged TCR beta genes was amplified from genomic DNA by a multiplex PCR assay. On the Illumina HiSeq System, the amplified TCR beta libraries were sequenced as 87-base-pair reads. Turning to the authors' computational methods: In a later analysis, some 80 million unique TCR beta chains were counted across the 690 or so repertoires, and approximately 11 million of these chains were shared by at least two donors. Raw reads were error-corrected and collapsed into unique sequences with a nearest-neighbor algorithm that merged closely related sequences to remove PCR and sequencing errors. To assign V, D and J gene segments, CDR3 sequences were aligned to IMGT reference sequences. For a sequence to be retained, a match of at least six nucleotides to both a V gene segment and a J gene segment was required. Rearrangements were called productive when the CDR3 lacked stop codons and stayed in frame with V and J; all others were non-productive. Following IMGT convention, CDR3 was defined as the stretch from the second conserved V-encoded cysteine to the conserved J-encoded phenylalanine. Sequences without an unambiguous match to a single V gene segment were excluded from the earlier analysis of a few hundred of the donors. In an earlier analysis of some 590 of the donors, a V segment was called functional when productive rearrangements were above 56.7%, and segregating when the standard deviation between donors exceeded 5%. A statistical classification framework was built for diagnosing cytomegalovirus status from the catalog of TCR beta chain sequences. In a later analysis, TCR nucleotide sequences were compared against IMGT/GENE-DB human TR gene sequences so that V and J genes could be assigned. In a later analysis, CDR3 sequences and most-parsimonious VDJ recombination scenarios were assigned using the TCRdist pipeline. A later analysis defined each TCR beta chain by its CDR3 amino acid sequence plus V-gene family, and excluded reads lacking a unique V-gene family. As a way to deal with suspected cross-contamination and a sequencing artifact, a later analysis dropped over 550 nucleotide sequences that were highly shared and had low generation probability. In a later analysis, a clonal expansion index was calculated for each public chain from normalized within-repertoire ranks of inferred template counts. Generation probabilities in a later analysis came from a VDJ recombination model fitted to out-of-frame rearrangements, and those results were checked against IGoR. Hypergeometric tests were used in a later analysis to score TCR-TCR, TCR-HLA and TCR-CMV co-occurrence, with a repertoire-size bias correction applied to the TCR pairs. In a later analysis, false discovery rates were estimated by permuting HLA or CMV assignments 20 times. In a later analysis, co-occurring TCRs were grouped using DBSCAN, with TCRdist sequence similarity added in when clustering inside HLA-allele-positive subsets. Repertoires with fewer than 30,000 or more than 120,000 public chains were left out of co-occurrence clustering, as were four to six repertoires with anomalous nucleotide sharing. The table comes from immuneACCESS by way of TCRdb, which keeps in-frame sequences with V and J called. Part of the clones is missing from these tables; in studies checked, under half for an unresolved V gene and the rest for unknown reasons. Clonal size and the V and J genes are those of that table, whereas D and trimming came from the DNA. The table for this sample lists 150,000 to 200,000 clones; around 80% of them were counted only once. The ten largest clones represent roughly 2.5% of the sample.

This receptor was taken from a woman aged 25 to 45 in good health and CMV-seropositive. Sequencing was performed on PBMCs. The chain couples TRBV13 to TRBJ2-7; 8 bases in between match TRBD1. The DNA sequence reads TGTGCCAGCAGTTCCAGTGACAGGGGTGAGTACGAGCAGTACTTC. This gives the protein CASSSSDRGEYEQYF.